This TCR beta chain was recorded in a study of human T cells and chemical hapten exposure. The overall study: Patients, a majority of them female, were diagnosed with alopecia areata, totalis or universalis.

Specified time point: patch test 2, 6 weeks after DPC sensitization. Noted treatment: therapeutic diphenylcyclopropenone sensitization with weekly scalp DPC. TCRdb processed the RACE reads anew with MiXCR; each CDR3 protein has one entry. Among 27,000 or so distinct CDR3 sequences listed, 8% to 9.5% were seen once. V dropped 3 bases and J dropped 9 bases, with 18 bases sitting between them. Germline V gives CDR1 WSHSY, CDR2 SAAADI. The CDR3 has 15 residues. This clonotype was picked up many times. Source: whole blood, taken in connection with sensitization to the hapten diphenylcyclopropenone (DPC). The receptor's source is a man under 40 with alopecia areata. Some clones in this sample may be carry-over from other donors' samples. The V gene is TRBV10-2, the J gene TRBJ2-1; weak D call: TRBD2 (6 bases). Here the CDR3 reads CASSEGTSVFGEQFF. Written as DNA, the CDR3 is TGCGCCAGCAGTGAAGGGACTTCCGTCTTTGGTGAGCAGTTCTTC.